The following is a T cell receptor (beta chain) sequence with its context. The antigen is not known. Trimming left V 5 bases short and J 1 base short, with 23 bases between. The CDR3 length is 18 residues. Per germline, CDR1 SEHNR and CDR2 FQNEAQ (reference sequence). This entry belongs to a study of cytomegalovirus exposure and HLA in healthy donors. Study context: There were approximately 400 genotyped donors. Of these, 75% to 85% fell in the genetic ancestry cluster associated with self-reported Caucasian donors. Study-wide results and caveats: Productive rates of about 87% or about 30% were seen for most TCR beta V segments in an earlier analysis. Using the classifier, cytomegalovirus status was reportedly diagnosed with high specificity and sensitivity.

60 Vbeta and 13 Jbeta primers were used in PCR. TCRdb's copy holds only in-frame clones and misses some; the assay was immunoSEQ multiplex PCR. The data show 95,000 to 150,000 clones, with about three fifths seen just once and 10% held by the top ten. The TCR comes from a man aged 40-55 years in good health and CMV-seropositive. Sequencing was done on a sample of PBMCs. The chain carries TRBV7-9 and TRBJ1-1; the D gene is possibly TRBD1 (5 bases). Here the CDR3 reads CASSPNRQIVTGNTEAFF. The CDR3 DNA sequence: TGTGCCAGCAGCCCAAATCGACAGATCGTAACGGGGAACACTGAAGCTTTCTTT.